This passage covers 18 T cell receptor beta chains from one sample sequenced in a study of blood T cells in healthy people across ages. Together with a sample-barcoded 5' primer, a J-beta primer mix was included in a second PCR lasting roughly 6 to 12 cycles. TCRdb reprocessed the 5' RACE reads via MiXCR and lists one record per CDR3 protein. The profile shows roughly 1,700,000 distinct CDR3 sequences, roughly 27% of them singletons. Sequencing was performed on blood. All receptors derive from a young woman in good health.

This clonotype was seen only a few times. The chain uses TRBV12-5 and TRBJ2-7; a possible D gene is TRBD2 (5 bases). Germline CDR1 LGHNT, CDR2 FRNRAP. This CDR3 contains 14 residues. Trimming removed 7 bases at V and 0 bases at J, with 13 bases between. As DNA, the CDR3 is TGTGCTAGTGCCGTAAGCGGAAACTCCTACGAGCAGTACTTC. Translated, it gives CASAVSGNSYEQYF.

The V call is TRBV5-1, the J call TRBJ2-7, with 7 bases identical to TRBD2. Germline values: CDR1 SGHRS, CDR2 YFSETQ. Trimming cost V 2 bases and J 2 bases; bases outside gene matches: 7. The CDR3 extends over 15 amino acids. The CDR3 DNA reads as TGCGCCAGCAGCTTAGCGGGGCATCCCACCTACGAGCAGTACTTC. This sequence encodes CASSLAGHPTYEQYF.

This clonotype showed up just a few times. The chain couples TRBV11-2 to TRBJ2-4, with D perhaps matching TRBD1 (5 bases). Trimming pared 4 bases from V and 13 bases from J, leaving 26 bases between. Germline assignment: CDR1 SGHAT and CDR2 FQNNGV. CDR3 length: 16 residues. The CDR3, as DNA: TGTGCCAGCAGCTCCCCTCGCACGGGCAGGGTGCATGAGCAGTACTTC. This gives the protein CASSSPRTGRVHEQYF.

Turning to this clonotype: The DNA is omitted, as the CDR3 cannot be located on it reliably, and the CDR3 follows TCRdb's listing. The chain uses TRBV7-5 and TRBJ1-5. TRBV7-5 is classified as a pseudogene. Ends included, the CDR3 has 17 residues. The CDR3 loop reads CISVSEAKEGFGQPQHF.

This clonotype occurred many times. The V call is TRBV7-9, the J call TRBJ1-4; D gene uncertain. The CDR3 totals 11 residues. CDR1 and CDR2 from the germline V gene are SEHNR and FQNEAQ (reference sequence). The V end was cut by 3 bases, the J end by 7 bases, with 3 bases between. The chain's CDR3 is CASSLTEKLFF. CDR3 DNA sequence: TGTGCCAGCAGCTTGACTGAAAAACTGTTTTTT. The full variable domain, its missing parts supplied by reference TRBV7-9 and TRBJ1-4, is DTGVSQNPRHKITKRGQNVTFRCDPISEHNRLYWYRQTLGQGPEFLTYFQNEAQLEKSRLLSDRFSAERPKGSFSTLEIQRTEQGDSAMYLCASSLTEKLFFGSGTQLSVL.

The table lists this clonotype with many counts. The CDR3 bases are TGTGCCAGTAGTATAGATGCTCCCACAGGAGGGAGATGCGAGCAGTACTTC. Its translation is CASSIDAPTGGRCEQYF. This chain uses TRBV19 with TRBJ2-4; tentatively, D is TRBD2 (6 bases). The J call is uncertain, as TRBJ2-7 better fits the DNA end. In germline, CDR1 is LNHDA, CDR2 SQIVND (reference sequence). There are 17 residues in the CDR3.

The table lists this clonotype with a few counts. Being one base from a much bigger clone, this may be a read error. The chain is built from TRBV5-1 and TRBJ2-7; TRBD1 matches at 7 bases. Unmatched junction bases numbered 11, after V lost 4 bases and J lost 4 bases. This CDR3 is 15 amino acids long. Germline CDR1 SGHRS, CDR2 YFSETQ. This chain's CDR3 is CASSPGQRATYEQYF. CDR3 DNA: TGCGCCAGCAGCCCGGGACAGCGTGCCACTTACGAGCAGTACTTC.

A remark on this clonotype: The missing conserved phenylalanine or tryptophan at the end of this CDR3 makes a read error likely. The DNA is left out, because the CDR3 cannot be placed on it with certainty; the CDR3 is given as TCRdb lists it. V usage is TRBV21-1 and J usage is TRBJ2-1; no DNA check was done on the table's D call, TRBD2. TRBV21-1 is assigned pseudogene status. Both ends counted, the CDR3 spans 15 residues. The chain's CDR3 is CASSKEEREGNEQFC.

V and J are TRBV12-3 or TRBV12-4 and TRBJ2-7, with 10 bases matching TRBD1. The CDR3 contains 15 residues. V lost 6 bases, J lost 2 bases, and 7 bases stayed unmatched. The CDR3 sequence: CASRRAGTGAYEQYF. DNA of the CDR3: TGTGCCAGCAGACGCGCCGGGACAGGGGCCTACGAGCAGTACTTC.

This clonotype was observed a handful of times. V and J are TRBV7-9 and TRBJ1-2; 9 nucleotides align to TRBD1. This CDR3 has 16 residues. V was clipped by 4 bases and J by 6 bases; unmatched bases: 12. CDR1 is SEHNR and CDR2 is FQNEAQ in the germline V gene (reference sequence). Here the CDR3 DNA reads TGTGCCAGCAGCTCCTTTCCGGGACAGGGCCGGGATGGCTACACCTTC. It specifies CASSSFPGQGRDGYTF.

The V call is TRBV10-3, the J call TRBJ1-1; 7 nucleotides line up with TRBD1. V shed 6 bases and J 4 bases; nucleotides not matched to a gene: 5. The CDR3 sequence is 13 residues long. CDR1 is ENHRY, CDR2 SYGVKD, per germline. The CDR3 DNA sequence: TGTGCCATCAGACAGGGGATGGGCACTGAAGCTTTCTTT. Encoded protein: CAIRQGMGTEAFF.

This clonotype was found many times. V and J are TRBV2 and TRBJ2-1, with 10 positions matching TRBD1. CDR1 is SNHLY, CDR2 FYNNEI, per germline. The CDR3 sequence is 15 residues long. Trimming cost V 5 bases and J 3 bases; bases outside gene matches: 4. The CDR3 bases are TGTGCCAGCAGTCGGGACAGGGGAGGCTACAATGAGCAGTTCTTC. Translating gives CASSRDRGGYNEQFF.

J is TRBJ2-3 and V is TRBV5-1, with D possibly matching TRBD2 (7 bases). CDR1 is SGHRS, CDR2 YFSETQ, per germline. There are 15 residues in the CDR3. Trimming took 4 bases from V and 5 from J, leaving 17 bases between them. CDR3 region: CASSEGGLVKDTQYF. The CDR3 nucleotides are TGCGCCAGCAGCGAGGGGGGGTTAGTGAAAGATACGCAGTATTTT.

This clonotype has only a few counts. The chain recombines TRBV7-2 with TRBJ1-1; 7 bases map to TRBD1. CDR3 length: 15 residues. In germline, CDR1 is SGHTA, CDR2 FQGNSA. The junction had 11 bases not matched to a gene; V was cut back by 4 bases and J by 6 bases. For the CDR3, the DNA is TGTGCCAGCAGCTCGACCCTGACAGGGAGGGCTGAAGCTTTCTTT. Encoded protein: CASSSTLTGRAEAFF.

This clonotype was detected only a few times. V gene TRBV20-1 combines with J gene TRBJ2-7; unclear D gene. CDR1 is DFQATT and CDR2 is SNEGSKA in the germline V gene (reference sequence). V shed 0 bases and J shed 0 bases, with 9 bases lying between them. The CDR3 has 14 amino acids. Written as DNA, the CDR3 is TGCAGTGCTAGAGATATAGAGAGCTCCTACGAGCAGTACTTC. Translating it yields CSARDIESSYEQYF.

Details on this clonotype: A read error may be the cause here, since a much bigger clone is one base away. V gene TRBV5-1 combines with J gene TRBJ2-6; D not resolved. The CDR3 has 16 residues. The V end was cut by 4 bases, the J end by 1 base, with 12 bases between. From germline, CDR1 is SGHRS and CDR2 YFSETQ. CDR3 bases: TGCGCCAGCAGCGGCGATACAGAATCTGGGGCCAACGTCCTGACTTTC. Its protein is CASSGDTESGANVLTF.

A word on this clonotype: One end of the junction fails to match germline, which may point to a read error. This chain uses TRBV12-3 or TRBV12-4 with TRBJ2-1, with D possibly matching TRBD1 (5 bases). The CDR3 has 15 amino acids. CDR3 loop: CASSFRRQLDNGQFF. As DNA, the CDR3 is TGTGCCAGCAGTTTTCGGCGGCAACTGGACAATGGGCAGTTCTTC.

CDR3 nucleotide sequence: TGCGCCAGCAGCTTGCAGGGGACGTACACTGAAGCTTTCTTT. Protein sequence: CASSLQGTYTEAFF. The J gene is TRBJ1-1, the V gene TRBV5-1; weak D call: TRBD1 (6 bases). The V gene lost 1 base and the J gene lost 3 bases, with 10 bases spanning the gap. This CDR3 comprises 14 residues. Germline values: CDR1 SGHRS, CDR2 YFSETQ.